The clone carrying this T cell receptor (beta chain) was detected only a few times. Diagnoses were made from clinical symptoms, serum measures (thyroxine and TRAb), thyroid ultrasound and orbital computed tomography. Researchers took RNA transcripts and amplified the TCR beta CDR3 regions from them. HTBI primers were used for first-round RT-PCR of the TCR CDR3. TCRdb reprocessed the multiplex PCR reads via MiXCR and lists one record per CDR3 protein. The table records roughly 660,000 distinct CDR3 sequences, approximately 15% of them present only once. CDR1 SEHNR and CDR2 FQNEAQ come from the germline V gene (reference sequence). This CDR3 spans 13 amino acids. Trimming pared 3 bases from V and 4 bases from J, leaving 9 bases between. These data originate in a study of T cells in Graves' hyperthyroidism and ophthalmopathy.

Sequenced sample: blood. The TCR comes from a man aged 45-60 years with Graves' hyperthyroidism. The chain carries TRBV7-9 and TRBJ1-2; D call uncertain. In DNA form, the CDR3 reads TGTGCCAGCAGCTTTGGGTTAGTCTATGGCTACACCTTC. Its protein is CASSFGLVYGYTF.